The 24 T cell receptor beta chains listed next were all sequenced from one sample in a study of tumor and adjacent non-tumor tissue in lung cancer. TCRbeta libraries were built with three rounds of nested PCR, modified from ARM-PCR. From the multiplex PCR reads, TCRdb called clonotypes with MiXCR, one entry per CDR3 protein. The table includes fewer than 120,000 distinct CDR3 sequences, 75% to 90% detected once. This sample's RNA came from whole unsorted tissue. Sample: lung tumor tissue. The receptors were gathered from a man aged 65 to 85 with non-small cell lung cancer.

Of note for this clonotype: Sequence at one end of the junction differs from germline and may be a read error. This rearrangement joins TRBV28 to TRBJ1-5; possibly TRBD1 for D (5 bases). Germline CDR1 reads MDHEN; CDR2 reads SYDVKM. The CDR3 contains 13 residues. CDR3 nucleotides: TGTGCCAGCAGTTTGGGGGGAGATCAGACCCAGCAATTT. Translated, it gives CASSLGGDQTQQF.

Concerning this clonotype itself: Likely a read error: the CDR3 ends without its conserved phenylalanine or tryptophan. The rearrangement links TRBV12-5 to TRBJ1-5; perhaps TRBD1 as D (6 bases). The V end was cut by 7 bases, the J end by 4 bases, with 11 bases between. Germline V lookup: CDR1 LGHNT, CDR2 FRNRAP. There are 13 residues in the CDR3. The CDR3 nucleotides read TGTGCTAGTGCCCAAGACAGGAATCAGCCCCAGCATTAT. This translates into CASAQDRNQPQHY.

Written as DNA, the CDR3 is TGTGCCAGCAGTTGGTTCAGCGCCGGGGAGCTGTTTTTT. Its translation: CASSWFSAGELFF. V usage is TRBV12-3 or TRBV12-4 and J usage is TRBJ2-2; D unclear. The CDR3 runs to 13 residues. V gave up 4 bases and J gave up 6 bases, with 9 bases separating them.

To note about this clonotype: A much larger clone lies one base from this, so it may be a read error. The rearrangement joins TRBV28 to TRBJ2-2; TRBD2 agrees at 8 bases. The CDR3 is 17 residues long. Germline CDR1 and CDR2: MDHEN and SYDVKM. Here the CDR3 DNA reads TGTACCAGCAGTTTGAGGGCGGGAGGCGTTGGCACCGGGGAGCTGTTTTTT. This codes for CTSSLRAGGVGTGELFF.

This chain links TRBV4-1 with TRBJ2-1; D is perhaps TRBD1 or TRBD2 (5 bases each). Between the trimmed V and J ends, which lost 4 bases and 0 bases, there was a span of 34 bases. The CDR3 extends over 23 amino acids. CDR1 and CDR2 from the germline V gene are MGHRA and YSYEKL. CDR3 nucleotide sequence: TGCGCCAGCAGCCTGGGCTCGTGTGTCCAGGGACGGATAGCGTTGAACTCCTACAATGAGCAGTTCTTC. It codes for CASSLGSCVQGRIALNSYNEQFF.

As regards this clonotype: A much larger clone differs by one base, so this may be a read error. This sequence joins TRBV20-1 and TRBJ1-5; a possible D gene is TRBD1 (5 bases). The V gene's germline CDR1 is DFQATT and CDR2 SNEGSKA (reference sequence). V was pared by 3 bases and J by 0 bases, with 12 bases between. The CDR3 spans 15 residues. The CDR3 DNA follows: TGCAGTGCTAGGGCACGGGGGGATAGCAATCAGCCCCAGCATTTT. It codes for CSARARGDSNQPQHF.

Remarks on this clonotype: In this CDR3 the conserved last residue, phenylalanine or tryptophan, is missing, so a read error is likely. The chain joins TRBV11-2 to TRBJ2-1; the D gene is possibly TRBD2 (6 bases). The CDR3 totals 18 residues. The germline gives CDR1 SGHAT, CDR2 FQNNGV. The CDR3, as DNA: TGTGCCATCAGCTTACACGTGCGGGACTGGGCCTCCTACAATGAGCAGTTCTTG. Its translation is CAISLHVRDWASYNEQFL.

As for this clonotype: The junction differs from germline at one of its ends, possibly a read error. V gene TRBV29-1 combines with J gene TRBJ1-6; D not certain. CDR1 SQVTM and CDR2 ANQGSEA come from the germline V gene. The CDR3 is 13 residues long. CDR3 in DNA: TGCAGTGTCGCGGGGAACGATAATTTACCCCTCCACTTT. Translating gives CSVAGNDNLPLHF.

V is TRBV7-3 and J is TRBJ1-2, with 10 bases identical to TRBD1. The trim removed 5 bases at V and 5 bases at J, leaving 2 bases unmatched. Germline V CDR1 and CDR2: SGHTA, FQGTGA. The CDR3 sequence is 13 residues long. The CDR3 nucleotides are TGTGCCAGCAGCCGGGACAGGGGTTATGGCTACACCTTC. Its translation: CASSRDRGYGYTF.

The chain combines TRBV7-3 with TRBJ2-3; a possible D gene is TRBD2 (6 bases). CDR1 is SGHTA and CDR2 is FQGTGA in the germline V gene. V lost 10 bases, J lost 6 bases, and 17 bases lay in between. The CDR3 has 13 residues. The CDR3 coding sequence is TGTGCCAACATCTTAACGGGAGTGGATACGCAGTATTTT. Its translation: CANILTGVDTQYF.

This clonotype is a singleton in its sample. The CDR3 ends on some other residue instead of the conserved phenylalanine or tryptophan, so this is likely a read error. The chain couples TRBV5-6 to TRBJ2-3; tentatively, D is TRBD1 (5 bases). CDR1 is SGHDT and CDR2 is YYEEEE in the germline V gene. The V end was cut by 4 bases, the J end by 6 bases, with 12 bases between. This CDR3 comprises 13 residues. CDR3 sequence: CASSPDNLDTQYL. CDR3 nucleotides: TGTGCCAGCAGCCCGGACAATCTTGATACGCAGTATCTT.

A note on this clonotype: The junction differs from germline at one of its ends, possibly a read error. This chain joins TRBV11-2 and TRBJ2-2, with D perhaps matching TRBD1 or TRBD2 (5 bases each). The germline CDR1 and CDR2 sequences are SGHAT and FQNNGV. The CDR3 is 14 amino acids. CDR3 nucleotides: TGTGCCAGCGAACAGACAGTAAGCTCCGGGGAGCTCTTTTTT. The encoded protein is CASEQTVSSGELFF.

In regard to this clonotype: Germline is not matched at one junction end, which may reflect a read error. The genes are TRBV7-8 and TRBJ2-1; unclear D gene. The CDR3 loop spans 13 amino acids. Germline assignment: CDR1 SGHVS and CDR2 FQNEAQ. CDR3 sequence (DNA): TGTGCCAGCAGCTTAGTACTGTGGGATGAGCACTTCTTC. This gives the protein CASSLVLWDEHFF.

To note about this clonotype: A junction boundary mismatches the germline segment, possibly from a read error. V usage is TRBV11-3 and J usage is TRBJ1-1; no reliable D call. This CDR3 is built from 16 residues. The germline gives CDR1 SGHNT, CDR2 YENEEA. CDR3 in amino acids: CACSLFSIRMSTEAFF. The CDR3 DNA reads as TGCGCCTGCAGCTTATTCAGCATCAGGATGAGCACTGAAGCTTTCTTT.

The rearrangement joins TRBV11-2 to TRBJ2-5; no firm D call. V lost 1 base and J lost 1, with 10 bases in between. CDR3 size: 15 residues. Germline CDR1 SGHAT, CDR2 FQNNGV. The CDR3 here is CASSLGESVQETQYF. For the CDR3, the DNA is TGTGCCAGCAGCTTAGGAGAGTCGGTCCAAGAGACCCAGTACTTC.

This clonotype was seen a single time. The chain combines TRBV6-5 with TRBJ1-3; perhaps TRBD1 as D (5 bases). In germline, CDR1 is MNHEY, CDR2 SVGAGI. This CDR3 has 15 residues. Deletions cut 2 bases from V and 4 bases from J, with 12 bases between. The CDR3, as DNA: TGTGCCAGCAGTTACGCCAGGGACTCAGGAAACACCATATATTTT. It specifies CASSYARDSGNTIYF.

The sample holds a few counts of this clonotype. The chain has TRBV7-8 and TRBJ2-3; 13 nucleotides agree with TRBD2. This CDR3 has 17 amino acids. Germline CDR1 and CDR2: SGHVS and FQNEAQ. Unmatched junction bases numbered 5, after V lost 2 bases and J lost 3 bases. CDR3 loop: CASSLLRTSGRTDTQYF. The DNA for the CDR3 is TGTGCCAGCAGCTTACTTAGGACTAGCGGGAGAACAGATACGCAGTATTTT.

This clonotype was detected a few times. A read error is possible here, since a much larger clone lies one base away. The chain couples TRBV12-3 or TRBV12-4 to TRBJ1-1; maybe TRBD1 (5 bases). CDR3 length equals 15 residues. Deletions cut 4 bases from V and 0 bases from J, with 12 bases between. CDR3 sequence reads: CASSSSGTMNTEAFF. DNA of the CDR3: TGTGCCAGCAGTTCATCCGGGACCATGAACACTGAAGCTTTCTTT.

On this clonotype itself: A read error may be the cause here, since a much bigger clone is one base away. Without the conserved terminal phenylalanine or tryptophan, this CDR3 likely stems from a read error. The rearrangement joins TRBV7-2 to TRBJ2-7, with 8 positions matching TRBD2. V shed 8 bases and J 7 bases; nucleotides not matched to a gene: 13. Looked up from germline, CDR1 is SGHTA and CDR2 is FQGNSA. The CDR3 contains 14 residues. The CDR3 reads CASRDGRASGEQYY. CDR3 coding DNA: TGTGCCAGCCGCGACGGGAGGGCCTCGGGGGAGCAGTACTAC.

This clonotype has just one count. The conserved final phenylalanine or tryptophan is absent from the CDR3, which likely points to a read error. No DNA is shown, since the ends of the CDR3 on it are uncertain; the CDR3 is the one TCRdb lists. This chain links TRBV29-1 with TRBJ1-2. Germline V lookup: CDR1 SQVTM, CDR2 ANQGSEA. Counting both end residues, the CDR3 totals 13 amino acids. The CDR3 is CSVLQAGAYGYDS.

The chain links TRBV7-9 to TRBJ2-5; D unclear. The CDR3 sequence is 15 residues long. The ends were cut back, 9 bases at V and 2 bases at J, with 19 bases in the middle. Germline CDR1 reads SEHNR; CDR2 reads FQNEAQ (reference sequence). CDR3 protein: CASSPSWVEQETQYF. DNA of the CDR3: TGTGCCAGTAGCCCAAGCTGGGTAGAACAAGAGACCCAGTACTTC.

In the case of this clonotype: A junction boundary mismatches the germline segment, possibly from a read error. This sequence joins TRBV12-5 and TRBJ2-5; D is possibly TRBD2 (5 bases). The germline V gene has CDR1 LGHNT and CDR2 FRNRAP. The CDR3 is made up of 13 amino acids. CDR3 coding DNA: TGTGCTAGTGGTTTGACCCAAGCGGAGACCCAGTATTTC. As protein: CASGLTQAETQYF.

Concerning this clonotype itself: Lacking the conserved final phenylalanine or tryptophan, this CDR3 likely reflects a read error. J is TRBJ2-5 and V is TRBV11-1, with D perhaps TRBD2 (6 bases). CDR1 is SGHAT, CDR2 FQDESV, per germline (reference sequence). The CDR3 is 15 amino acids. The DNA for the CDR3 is TGTGCCAGCAACCTGGGTAGGACTAATCAAGAGACTCAGTACTTA. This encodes CASNLGRTNQETQYL.

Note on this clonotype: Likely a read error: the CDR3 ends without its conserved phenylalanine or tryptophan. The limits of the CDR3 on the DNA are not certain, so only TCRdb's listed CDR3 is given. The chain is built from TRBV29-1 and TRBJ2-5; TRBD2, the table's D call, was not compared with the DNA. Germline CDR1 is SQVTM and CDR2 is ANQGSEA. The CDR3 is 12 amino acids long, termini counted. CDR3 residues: CSAKSGAETQYL.